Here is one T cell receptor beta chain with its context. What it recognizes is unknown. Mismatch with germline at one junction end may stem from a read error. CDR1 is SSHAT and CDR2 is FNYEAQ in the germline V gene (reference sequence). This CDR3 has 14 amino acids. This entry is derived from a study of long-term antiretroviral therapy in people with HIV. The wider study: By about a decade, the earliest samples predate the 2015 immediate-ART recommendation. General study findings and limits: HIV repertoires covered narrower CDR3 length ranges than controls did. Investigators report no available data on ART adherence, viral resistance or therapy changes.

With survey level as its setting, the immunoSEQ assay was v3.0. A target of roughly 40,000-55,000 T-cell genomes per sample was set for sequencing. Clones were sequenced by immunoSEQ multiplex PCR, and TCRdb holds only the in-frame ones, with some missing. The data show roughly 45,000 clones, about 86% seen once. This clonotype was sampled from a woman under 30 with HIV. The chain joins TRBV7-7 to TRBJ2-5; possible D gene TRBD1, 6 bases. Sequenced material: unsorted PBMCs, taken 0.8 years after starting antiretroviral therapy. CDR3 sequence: CASSLAGVQETQYF. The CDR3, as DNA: TGTGCTAGCAGCTTAGCAGGGGTCCAAGAGACCCAGTACTTC. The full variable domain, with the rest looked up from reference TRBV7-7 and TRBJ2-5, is GAGVSQSPRYKVTKRGQDVTLRCDPISSHATLYWYQQALGQGPEFLTYFNYEAQPDKSGLPSDRFSAERPEGSISTLTIQRTEQRDSAMYRCASSLAGVQETQYFGPGTRLLVL.